Below are 30 T cell receptor beta chains sequenced from a single sample in a study of CD8 T cells in ankylosing spondylitis (dated by TCRdb to 2016 to 2017). The library was obtained by 5' RACE. For sequencing, an Illumina HiSeq 2500 was employed. TCRdb handled the public reads itself, with Q25 trimming in fastp and clone calling in MiXCR, and kept productive beta chains. All rows with the same CDR3 protein become a single entry with the most common DNA and genes. The sample table contains under 300,000 distinct CDR3 sequences; only one count was recorded for approximately 12% of them. The ten largest make up 5.5% to 8% of the sample. The specimen sequenced was blood, either unsorted or a sorted T cell fraction (not recorded which). These receptors were obtained from a male donor with ankylosing spondylitis or in good health (not recorded which).

The chain has TRBV5-6 and TRBJ2-1, with 8 bases lining up with TRBD2. From germline, CDR1 is SGHDT and CDR2 YYEEEE. The CDR3 extends over 15 amino acids. V lost 3 bases and J lost 1; bases outside the gene matches: 3. The CDR3 region has the DNA TGTGCCAGCAGCTGGACTAGCAGATCCTACAATGAGCAGTTCTTC. It specifies CASSWTSRSYNEQFF. Based on the CDR3 plus reference TRBV5-6 and TRBJ2-1, the full variable domain is DAGVTQSPTHLIKTRGQQVTLRCSPKSGHDTVSWYQQALGQGPQFIFQYYEEEERQRGNFPDRFSGHQFPNYSSELNVNALLLGDSALYLCASSWTSRSYNEQFFGPGTRLTVL.

This clonotype has ten or more counts. V gene TRBV29-1 combines with J gene TRBJ2-1, with 7 bases lining up with TRBD1. Germline V lookup: CDR1 SQVTM, CDR2 ANQGSEA. The length of the CDR3 is 14 residues. V shed 4 bases and J 1 base; nucleotides not matched to a gene: 4. CDR3 sequence (DNA): TGCAGCGTTGTCGGGACAGTATCCTACAATGAGCAGTTCTTC. Its translation is CSVVGTVSYNEQFF.

Many counts were recorded for this clonotype. This chain joins TRBV20-1 and TRBJ1-1; no definite D call. The CDR3 has 14 amino acids. V gave up 8 bases and J gave up 1 base, with 17 bases separating them. Per the germline V gene, CDR1 is DFQATT and CDR2 is SNEGSKA (reference sequence). For the CDR3, the DNA is TGCAGTCCTCTCGCGTCCAAAGGGAACACTGAAGCTTTCTTT. Amino acid sequence: CSPLASKGNTEAFF.

This clonotype showed up just a few times. This sequence joins TRBV3-1 and TRBJ2-1; no reliable D call. Germline CDR1 LGHDT, CDR2 YNNKEL (reference sequence). The CDR3 has 12 amino acids. V was pared by 3 bases and J by 5 bases, with 5 bases between. In DNA form, the CDR3 reads TGTGCCAGCAGCCATGAACACAATGAGCAGTTCTTC. This encodes CASSHEHNEQFF.

This clonotype has ten or more counts. The chain joins TRBV5-1 to TRBJ1-1; D unresolved. In germline, CDR1 is SGHRS, CDR2 YFSETQ. V lost 0 bases and J 4 bases, leaving 7 bases between the germline ends. The CDR3 loop spans 13 amino acids. Written as DNA, the CDR3 is TGCGCCAGCAGCTTGGGGGATCGCACTGAAGCTTTCTTT. Translation gives CASSLGDRTEAFF.

This clonotype was detected ten times or more. CDR3 DNA sequence: TGTGCCAGCAGACCCGGGACTAGCGGGATCACAGATACGCAGTATTTT. This gives the protein CASRPGTSGITDTQYF. The chain links TRBV12-3 or TRBV12-4 to TRBJ2-3; 13 bases line up with TRBD2. The ends lost 6 bases at V and 2 bases at J; junction bases unmatched: 5. The CDR3 spans 16 residues.

This clonotype was seen at least ten times. This chain connects TRBV12-1 to TRBJ2-5; TRBD1 is the table's D call, not checked against the DNA. TRBV12-1 is deemed a pseudogene. The CDR3 is made up of 13 amino acids. This CDR3 is CASSADRKETQYF. CDR3 nucleotides: TGTGCCAGCAGCGCCGACAGAAAAGAGACCCAGTACTTC.

This clonotype was observed a single time. A much larger clonotype is one base distant, so this may be a read error. The rearrangement uses TRBV7-8 and TRBJ2-6; D not resolved. The CDR3 has 18 amino acids. Germline values: CDR1 SGHVS, CDR2 FQNEAQ. The CDR3 protein is CVSSPLNLLSSGANVLTF. CDR3 nucleotide sequence: TGTGTCAGCAGCCCTCTTAATTTGCTAAGCTCTGGGGCCAACGTCCTGACTTTC. Full variable domain (outside the CDR3, taken from reference TRBV7-8 and TRBJ2-6): GAGVSQSPRYKVAKRGQDVALRCDPISGHVSLFWYQQALGQGPEFLTYFQNEAQLDKSGLPSDRFFAERPEGSVSTLKIQRTQQEDSAVYLCVSSPLNLLSSGANVLTFGAGSRLTVL.

In its sample, this clonotype was seen many times. J is TRBJ2-2 and V is TRBV27; 9 nucleotides align to TRBD2. In germline, CDR1 is MNHEY, CDR2 SMNVEV (reference sequence). Trimming cost V 1 base and J 6 bases; bases outside gene matches: 9. The CDR3 has 17 amino acids. CDR3 DNA sequence: TGTGCCAGCAGTTTATTGAGTAGCGGGGGCCGATCCGGGGAGCTGTTTTTT. It is translated as CASSLLSSGGRSGELFF.

This clonotype was recorded once. The chain recombines TRBV30 with TRBJ2-7, with a weak D call TRBD1 (6 bases). V lost 5 bases and J lost 3, with 17 bases in between. This CDR3 comprises 14 residues. Germline CDR1 is GTSNPN and CDR2 is SVGIG (reference sequence). The CDR3 region has the DNA TGTGCCTGGGGGTTTGGACAGAACTTCTACGAGCAGTACTTC. Translated, it gives CAWGFGQNFYEQYF. Using reference TRBV30 and TRBJ2-7 for the parts outside the CDR3, the full variable domain is SQTIHQWPATLVQPVGSPLSLECTVEGTSNPNLYWYRQAAGRGLQLLFYSVGIGQISSEVPQNLSASRPQDRQFILSSKKLLLSDSGFYLCAWGFGQNFYEQYFGPGTRLTVT.

Ten or more counts support this clonotype. The chain has TRBV15 and TRBJ2-1; no clear D gene. Looked up from germline, CDR1 is LNHNV and CDR2 is YYDKDF (reference sequence). This CDR3 comprises 19 residues. Trimming removed 1 base from V and 0 bases from J, with 19 bases in between. The chain's CDR3 is CATSRVPLGSRSSYNEQFF. DNA for the CDR3: TGTGCCACCAGCAGAGTTCCCCTGGGTTCCAGGAGCTCCTACAATGAGCAGTTCTTC.

This clonotype was recorded at least ten times. One end of the junction fails to match germline, which may point to a read error. The rearrangement joins TRBV5-1 to TRBJ2-1; D not certain. This CDR3 contains 11 residues. The germline V gene encodes CDR1 SGHRS and CDR2 YFSETQ. Written as DNA, the CDR3 is TGTGCCAGCAGTAGCAACAATGAGCAGTTCTTC. Translating gives CASSSNNEQFF. The variable domain in full, with the rest retrieved from reference TRBV5-1 and TRBJ2-1, is KAGVTQTPRYLIKTRGQQVTLSCSPISGHRSVSWYQQTPGQGLQFLFEYFSETQRNKGNFPGRFSGRQFSNSRSEMNVSTLELGDSALYLCASSSNNEQFFGPGTRLTVL.

This clonotype showed up many times. J is TRBJ1-3 and V is TRBV5-1, with 7 bases matching TRBD1. Germline V gene data show CDR1 as SGHRS and CDR2 as YFSETQ. V was pared by 3 bases and J by 4 bases, with 10 bases of the junction left unmatched. The CDR3 runs 16 residues. CDR3 loop: CASSSRQGTAGNTIYF. The CDR3 coding sequence is TGCGCCAGCAGCTCCCGACAGGGAACGGCAGGAAACACCATATATTTT. Supplemented by reference TRBV5-1 and TRBJ1-3, the full variable domain reads KAGVTQTPRYLIKTRGQQVTLSCSPISGHRSVSWYQQTPGQGLQFLFEYFSETQRNKGNFPGRFSGRQFSNSRSEMNVSTLELGDSALYLCASSSRQGTAGNTIYFGEGSWLTVV.

This clonotype was seen ten or more times. The CDR3 nucleotides are TGTGCCAGCAGTTACTCGATCTGGGGTGGCACCGGGGAGCTGTTTTTT. This gives the protein CASSYSIWGGTGELFF. The V gene is TRBV6-5, the J gene TRBJ2-2, with D hard to call. The germline gives CDR1 MNHEY, CDR2 SVGAGI. The CDR3 has 16 residues. The V and J ends lost 0 bases and 4 bases respectively, with 12 bases between them.

This clonotype occurred a few times. The chain couples TRBV5-1 to TRBJ2-6, with TRBD1 matching 8 bases. CDR1 is SGHRS, CDR2 YFSETQ, per germline. This CDR3 is 16 amino acids long. The junction had 5 bases not matched to a gene; V was cut back by 5 bases and J by 1 base. CDR3 sequence reads: CASRSQGASGANVLTF. In DNA form, the CDR3 reads TGCGCCAGCAGGTCTCAGGGGGCTTCTGGGGCCAACGTCCTGACTTTC. Filled out from reference TRBV5-1 and TRBJ2-6, the complete variable domain reads KAGVTQTPRYLIKTRGQQVTLSCSPISGHRSVSWYQQTPGQGLQFLFEYFSETQRNKGNFPGRFSGRQFSNSRSEMNVSTLELGDSALYLCASRSQGASGANVLTFGAGSRLTVL.

This clonotype was recorded many times. CDR3 region: CASSLVRVKGTYEQYF. In nucleotides, the CDR3 is TGCGCCAGCAGCTTGGTAAGAGTGAAAGGGACCTACGAGCAGTACTTC. This chain uses TRBV5-1 with TRBJ2-7; no reliable D call. Germline lookup yields CDR1 SGHRS and CDR2 YFSETQ. CDR3 length equals 16 residues. Trimming took off 0 bases at V and 2 bases at J, with 15 bases between the two ends.

This clonotype was recorded many times. CDR3 nucleotides: TGCGCCAGCAGCTCTCTCCAGGGAACGGGCTACGAGCAGTACTTC. It specifies CASSSLQGTGYEQYF. This chain connects TRBV5-1 to TRBJ2-7; a possible D gene is TRBD1 (5 bases). CDR1 is SGHRS, CDR2 YFSETQ, per germline. Trimming shortened V by 3 bases and J by 3 bases, and 16 bases separated the two germline ends. The CDR3 spans 15 residues.

The chain couples TRBV11-2 to TRBJ2-5; 8 bases are shared with TRBD2. Germline CDR1 is SGHAT and CDR2 is FQNNGV. This CDR3 has 18 amino acids. Losses at the gene ends were 1 base for V and 5 bases for J; bases not matched to a gene: 15. CDR3 bases: TGTGCCAGCAGCTTAGGTCGTGGAGTAGTCGGGGGGGCGGAGACCCAGTACTTC. Translating it yields CASSLGRGVVGGAETQYF.

The chain employs TRBV12-3 or TRBV12-4 and TRBJ2-1; 7 bases match TRBD1. The CDR3 is made up of 15 amino acids. Trimming at V came to 3 bases and at J to 2 bases, leaving 4 bases not matched to a gene. CDR3 protein: CASSFHGTAYNEQFF. CDR3 in DNA: TGTGCCAGCAGTTTCCACGGGACAGCCTACAATGAGCAGTTCTTC.

This clonotype has a count of ten or more. V usage is TRBV5-1 and J usage is TRBJ1-2, with a possible D match to TRBD1 (6 bases). Germline values: CDR1 SGHRS, CDR2 YFSETQ. This CDR3 contains 14 residues. Trimming cost V 0 bases and J 4 bases, with 10 bases left between them. Here the CDR3 DNA reads TGCGCCAGCAGCTTGGAGGACAGCTTCTATGGCTACACCTTC. Protein: CASSLEDSFYGYTF.

This clonotype was counted a few times. This sequence joins TRBV6-2 or TRBV6-3 and TRBJ1-5; TRBD1 agrees at 7 bases. With 5 bases clipped from V and 9 bases from J, the junction kept 16 bases outside the gene matches. This CDR3 is built from 16 residues. Germline loops: CDR1 MNHEY, CDR2 SVGEGT. The CDR3 loop reads CASSPQVDRPGRPQHF. CDR3 nucleotides: TGTGCCAGCAGTCCCCAAGTGGACAGGCCCGGCCGGCCCCAGCATTTT.

CDR3 residues: CASSRGETYEQYF. The CDR3, as DNA: TGTGCCAGCAGCAGGGGGGAAACCTACGAGCAGTACTTC. This sequence joins TRBV7-6 and TRBJ2-7; D might be TRBD1 or TRBD2, each matching 6 bases. With 5 bases removed from V and 2 bases from J, the gap between germline ends came to 10 bases. Germline CDR1 is SGHVS and CDR2 is FNYEAQ. The CDR3 is made up of 13 amino acids.

This clonotype was observed many times. The chain uses TRBV10-3 and TRBJ2-7; D unclear. The CDR3 consists of 13 residues. The V end lost 10 bases, the J end lost 6 bases, and 19 bases lay between the germline ends. Germline lookup yields CDR1 ENHRY and CDR2 SYGVKD. CDR3: CASRPLLFSEQYF. For the CDR3, the DNA is TGTGCCAGCAGACCTCTACTCTTCTCCGAGCAGTACTTC.

This chain uses TRBV11-2 with TRBJ2-3; no reliable D call. The germline V gene has CDR1 SGHAT and CDR2 FQNNGV. The CDR3 is 15 amino acids. Trimming took 5 bases from V and 4 from J, leaving 16 bases between them. DNA of the CDR3: TGTGCCAGCAGCCCATATCCCCGTAGCTCAGATACGCAGTATTTT. It codes for CASSPYPRSSDTQYF.

In its sample, this clonotype was seen many times. The chain is built from TRBV29-1 and TRBJ1-4; perhaps TRBD1 as D (5 bases). Germline lookup yields CDR1 SQVTM and CDR2 ANQGSEA. This CDR3 comprises 15 residues. Trimming left V 0 bases short and J 7 bases short, with 15 bases between. CDR3 region: CSVEETATGGEKLFF. Here the CDR3 DNA reads TGCAGCGTTGAAGAGACCGCCACAGGTGGTGAAAAACTGTTTTTT.

This clonotype was seen at least ten times. The chain combines TRBV6-5 with TRBJ2-2, with D unclear. Germline assignment: CDR1 MNHEY and CDR2 SVGAGI. The V gene lost 0 bases and the J gene lost 4 bases, with 0 bases spanning the gap. The CDR3 consists of 12 residues. The CDR3 DNA is TGTGCCAGCAGTTACTCCACCGGGGAGCTGTTTTTT. It translates to CASSYSTGELFF.

Comments on this clonotype: A much more abundant neighbour one base away suggests this may be a read error. This sequence joins TRBV20-1 and TRBJ2-1; D may be TRBD2 (5 bases). CDR3 length: 13 residues. Per the germline V gene, CDR1 is DFQATT and CDR2 is SNEGSKA (reference sequence). CDR3 residues: CSARLNSYNEQLF. CDR3 in DNA: TGCAGTGCGCGACTAAACTCCTACAATGAGCAGCTCTTC.

This clonotype was counted ten times or more. The chain combines TRBV5-1 with TRBJ2-2, with 8 bases lining up with TRBD2. CDR1 and CDR2 (germline): SGHRS, YFSETQ. J was trimmed by 5 bases and V by 1 base; bases with no gene match: 4. This CDR3 is 15 amino acids long. CDR3 region: CASSLSGSPTGELFF. The CDR3 DNA follows: TGCGCCAGCAGCTTGAGCGGGAGTCCAACCGGGGAGCTGTTTTTT.

This clonotype was counted at least ten times. V gene TRBV5-1 combines with J gene TRBJ2-3; D is uncertain. The CDR3 has 14 residues. Germline assignment: CDR1 SGHRS and CDR2 YFSETQ. V was pared by 0 bases and J by 5 bases, with 10 bases between. CDR3 residues: CASSLGGSGDTQYF. DNA of the CDR3: TGCGCCAGCAGCTTGGGGGGTAGTGGAGATACGCAGTATTTT.

This clonotype was counted a few times. J is TRBJ2-7 and V is TRBV28, with 7 nucleotides matching TRBD2. Unmatched junction bases numbered 5, after V lost 1 base and J lost 2 bases. The germline CDR1 and CDR2 sequences are MDHEN and SYDVKM. This CDR3 comprises 15 residues. The CDR3 region has the DNA TGTGCCAGCAGTTTATCTGGGGAGGGAGCCTACGAGCAGTACTTC. Residues: CASSLSGEGAYEQYF. Combining the CDR3 with reference TRBV28 and TRBJ2-7 gives the whole variable domain DVKVTQSSRYLVKRTGEKVFLECVQDMDHENMFWYRQDPGLGLRLIYFSYDVKMKEKGDIPEGYSVSREKKERFSLILESASTNQTSMYLCASSLSGEGAYEQYFGPGTRLTVT.